In this sample, the clone carrying this T cell receptor (beta chain) turned up once. This table comes from immunoSEQ multiplex PCR, and its TCRdb copy is limited to in-frame clones, with some not included. In the table there are about 180,000 clones, 83% of which are singletons. The V and J ends lost 5 bases and 0 bases respectively, with 9 bases between them. The CDR3 contains 14 residues. Germline V CDR1 and CDR2: LNHDA, SQIVND (reference sequence). The entry originates in a study of blood T cell repertoires in COVID-19. Whole-study context: Spain, Italy and the United States supplied samples that represented acute and convalescent COVID-19.

The V gene is TRBV19, the J gene TRBJ2-3; D remains ambiguous. The sequenced sample consisted of peripheral blood. The origin of this receptor is a human donor in a cohort sampled during active COVID-19. This CDR3 reads CASSSTPSTDTQYF. The CDR3 DNA reads TGTGCCAGTAGTTCTACCCCTAGCACAGATACGCAGTATTTT.